This T cell receptor (beta chain) was sequenced for a study of blood T cells in healthy people across ages (dated by TCRdb to the mid-2010s). Turning to the overall study: In model experiments, roughly one uniquely barcoded TCR beta cDNA molecule per two T cells was captured by template switching. Age-related changes in TCR beta repertoire diversity were measured in the study by deep sequencing normalized with unique cDNA molecular identifiers. Four age groups were formed from the donors: young (average approximately 17 years), middle-aged (approximately 42), aged (around 62) and long-lived (approximately 80). To avoid experimental bias, donors of different ages were spread randomly across the sequencing lanes. For two donors (one aged 18 to 29 and one aged 80 or older), the study analyzed two additional independent replicas of 1 million unique cDNA reads from the same blood draw. What the study reported, not specific to this receptor: Because the CMV infection status of the donors was unknown, age-related changes in expanded clonotypes may potentially have been confounded. There was a strong correlation between observed TCR beta diversity and the percentage of naive T cells measured by flow cytometry. Conclusive comparison of naive and antigen-experienced compartments was prevented by the profiling of bulk unsorted PBMCs. Total diversity estimates from one million sequenced T cells were considered lower bounds and underestimates. Observed TCR beta diversity per million T cells fell roughly linearly with age, and a significant reduction was already apparent by age approximately 40. Compared with the aged group, the long-lived group had more naive CD4+ T cells, fewer expanded clones and increased TCR diversity, suggesting age selection.

Concerning this clonotype itself: Its cognate antigen has yet to be identified. One base away there is no much larger clone; base qualities are not given.

Libraries were built with 5' RACE. Sequenced using an Illumina HiSeq 2500. A second PCR of about 7 to 12 cycles was run with a J-beta primer mix and a sample-barcoded 5' primer. A template-switch 5' adaptor carrying 12 random nucleotides introduced a unique molecular identifier onto each TCR beta cDNA molecule. At least 2.5 million CDR3-containing paired-end reads were obtained from each sample. The Mint cDNA synthesis kit, primed by a TRBC-specific oligonucleotide, was used to synthesize first-strand cDNA from all RNA. All cDNA was treated with uracil-DNA glycosylase and then went through a first 18-cycle PCR with the universal primers M1SS and BC2_uni_R. In the original analysis: Each sample was normalized by randomly selecting 1 million high-quality reads, each carrying a distinct molecular identifier. Instead of being binned into consensus sequences, reads that shared molecular identifiers were thrown out. CDR3 identification, clonotype clustering and error correction used MiTCR with a Q25 quality threshold and the strictest error-elimination algorithm. A nonparametric unseen species model with Euler transformation was used to estimate lower-bound total TCR beta diversity. TCRdb trimmed the raw reads at Q25, called clones with MiXCR and kept productive beta chains. Entries are consolidated by CDR3 protein sequence, retaining the most common genes and DNA. In this record, the V and J calls reflect TCRdb's handling and not the investigators' own analysis. The sample table contains 550,000 to 800,000 distinct CDR3 sequences; only one count was recorded for around a fifth of them. Together, the top ten hold 3% to 4% of the sample.

From cysteine to phenylalanine, the CDR3 is 15 amino acids long. Of all the DNA, just the CDR3 is kept, 45 bases in frame from base 1. From a lookup of the germline V gene (reference sequence), CDR1 and CDR2 are MNHNY and SVGAGI. Between the V and J ends, shortened by 5 bases and 8 bases respectively, the junction contains 21 bases. Donors were roughly 40 systemically healthy Caucasian individuals from Russia aged roughly 6 to 95 years. About 10 milliliters of peripheral blood were drawn from each donor into EDTA-treated Vacutainer tubes. Ficoll-Paque density-gradient centrifugation was used to isolate PBMCs, with at least 6.5 million obtained per sample. Trizol reagent was used to extract total RNA from the PBMCs, yielding at least 6 micrograms per sample. Naive CD45RAhigh/CD27high T cell percentages were measured by flow cytometry on a PBMC aliquot from every donor.

The V gene is TRBV6-6 and the J gene is TRBJ1-2; too little of a D gene remains to name it. This sequence was found in a man aged 65 to 85 in good health. Source material: blood. The nucleotide sequence is given as TGTGCCAGCAGTAGGTTTGGTACGCCTCCCAAGGGCTACACCTTC. Its protein reads: CASSRFGTPPKGYTF.